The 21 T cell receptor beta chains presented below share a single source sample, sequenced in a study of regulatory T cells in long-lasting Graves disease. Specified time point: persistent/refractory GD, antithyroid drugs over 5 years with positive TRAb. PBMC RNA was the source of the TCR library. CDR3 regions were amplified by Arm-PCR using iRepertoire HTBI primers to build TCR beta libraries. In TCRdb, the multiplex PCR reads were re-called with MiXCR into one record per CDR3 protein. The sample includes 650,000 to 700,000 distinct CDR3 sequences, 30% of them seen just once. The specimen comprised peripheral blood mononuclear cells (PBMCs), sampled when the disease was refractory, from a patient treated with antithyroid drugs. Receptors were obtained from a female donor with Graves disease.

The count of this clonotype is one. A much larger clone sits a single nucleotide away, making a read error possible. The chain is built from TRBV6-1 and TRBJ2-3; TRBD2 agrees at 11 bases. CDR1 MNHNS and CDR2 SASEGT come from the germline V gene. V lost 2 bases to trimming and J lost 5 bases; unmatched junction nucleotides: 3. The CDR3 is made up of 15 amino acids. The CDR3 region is CASSELAGGGDTQYF. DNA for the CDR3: TGTGCCAGCAGTGAACTAGCGGGAGGAGGAGATACGCAGTATTTT.

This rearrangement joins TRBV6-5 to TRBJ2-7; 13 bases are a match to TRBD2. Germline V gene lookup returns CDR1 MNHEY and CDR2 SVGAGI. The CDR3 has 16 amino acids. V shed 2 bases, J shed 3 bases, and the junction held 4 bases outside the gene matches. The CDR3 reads CASSYGTSGTNYEQYF. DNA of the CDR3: TGTGCCAGCAGTTACGGGACTAGCGGGACGAACTACGAGCAGTACTTC.

The CDR3 nucleotides are TGTGCCAGCGGAGAGAATACGAACACCGGGGAGCTGTTTTTT. Protein product: CASGENTNTGELFF. The chain couples TRBV2 to TRBJ2-2; D is unresolved. This CDR3 has 14 residues. Germline V lookup: CDR1 SNHLY, CDR2 FYNNEI. Trimming took 8 bases from V and 0 from J, leaving 10 bases between them.

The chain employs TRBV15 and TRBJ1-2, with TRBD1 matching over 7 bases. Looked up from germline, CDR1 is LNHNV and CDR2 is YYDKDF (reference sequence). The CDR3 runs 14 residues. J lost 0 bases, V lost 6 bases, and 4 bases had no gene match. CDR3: CATRSRGTNYGYTF. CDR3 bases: TGTGCCACCAGGTCCAGGGGGACTAACTATGGCTACACCTTC.

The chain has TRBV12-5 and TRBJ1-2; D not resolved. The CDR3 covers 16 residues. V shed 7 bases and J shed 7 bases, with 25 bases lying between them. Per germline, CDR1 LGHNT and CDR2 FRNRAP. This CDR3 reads CASVPEDGRGSIGYTF. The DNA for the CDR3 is TGTGCTAGTGTCCCAGAAGACGGGCGAGGTTCCATTGGCTACACCTTC. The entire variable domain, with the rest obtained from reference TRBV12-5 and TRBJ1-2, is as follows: DARVTQTPRHKVTEMGQEVTMRCQPILGHNTVFWYRQTMMQGLELLAYFRNRAPLDDSGMPKDRFSAEMPDATLATLKIQPSEPRDSAVYFCASVPEDGRGSIGYTFGSGTRLTVV.

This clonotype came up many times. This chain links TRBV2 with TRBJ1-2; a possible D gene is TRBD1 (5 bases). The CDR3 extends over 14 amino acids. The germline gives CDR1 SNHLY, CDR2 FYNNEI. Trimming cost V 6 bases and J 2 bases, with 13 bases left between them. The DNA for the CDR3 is TGTGCCAGCAGGGATTACAGGAGAAACTATGGCTACACCTTC. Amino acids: CASRDYRRNYGYTF. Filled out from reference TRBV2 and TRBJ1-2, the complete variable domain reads EPEVTQTPSHQVTQMGQEVILRCVPISNHLYFYWYRQILGQKVEFLVSFYNNEISEKSEIFDDQFSVERPDGSNFTLKIRSTKLEDSAMYFCASRDYRRNYGYTFGSGTRLTVV.

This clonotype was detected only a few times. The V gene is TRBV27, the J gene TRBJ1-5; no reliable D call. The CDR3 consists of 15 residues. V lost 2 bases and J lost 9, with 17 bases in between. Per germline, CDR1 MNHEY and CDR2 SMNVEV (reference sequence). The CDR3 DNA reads TGTGCCAGCAGTTTAAAAGCCATTTCGGGGTGGCCCCAGCATTTT. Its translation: CASSLKAISGWPQHF.

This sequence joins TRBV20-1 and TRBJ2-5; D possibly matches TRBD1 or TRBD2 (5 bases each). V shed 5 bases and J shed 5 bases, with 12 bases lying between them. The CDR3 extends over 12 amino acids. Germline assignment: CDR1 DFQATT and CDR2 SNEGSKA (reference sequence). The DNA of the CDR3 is TGCAGTGCTTTCGGGGCCCGGGAGACCCAGTACTTC. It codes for CSAFGARETQYF.

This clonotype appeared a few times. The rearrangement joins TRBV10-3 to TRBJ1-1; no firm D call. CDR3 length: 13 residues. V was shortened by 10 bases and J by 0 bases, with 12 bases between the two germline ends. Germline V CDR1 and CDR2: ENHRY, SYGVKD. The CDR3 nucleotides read TGTGCCACCAAAGTCAGCTTGAACACTGAAGCTTTCTTT. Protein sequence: CATKVSLNTEAFF.

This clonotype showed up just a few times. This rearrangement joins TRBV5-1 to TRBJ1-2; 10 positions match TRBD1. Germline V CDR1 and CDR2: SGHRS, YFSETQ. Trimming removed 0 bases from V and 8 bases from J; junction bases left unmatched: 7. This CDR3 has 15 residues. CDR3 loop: CASSLVPGQGDGYTF. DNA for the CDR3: TGCGCCAGCAGCTTGGTTCCTGGACAGGGGGACGGCTACACCTTC.

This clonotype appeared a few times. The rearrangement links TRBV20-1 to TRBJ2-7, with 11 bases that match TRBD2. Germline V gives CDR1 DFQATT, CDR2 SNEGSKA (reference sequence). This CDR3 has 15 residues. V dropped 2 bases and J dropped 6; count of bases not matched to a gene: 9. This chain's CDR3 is CSARRVAGGPGEQYF. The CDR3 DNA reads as TGCAGTGCTAGAAGAGTAGCGGGAGGGCCGGGCGAGCAGTACTTC.

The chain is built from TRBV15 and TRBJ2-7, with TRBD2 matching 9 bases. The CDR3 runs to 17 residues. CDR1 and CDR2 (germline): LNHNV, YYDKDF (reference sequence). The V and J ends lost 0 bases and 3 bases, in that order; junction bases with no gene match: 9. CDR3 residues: CATSRDRRSGRSYEQYF. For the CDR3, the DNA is TGTGCCACCAGCAGAGATCGTCGTAGCGGGAGAAGCTACGAGCAGTACTTC.

Here the CDR3 DNA reads TGTGCCAGCAGTTTAGAGTACGGTGAGCAGTTCTTC. Protein sequence: CASSLEYGEQFF. The chain recombines TRBV12-3 or TRBV12-4 with TRBJ2-1, with D hard to call. Trimming took 1 base from V and 9 from J, leaving 7 bases between them. This CDR3 region has 12 residues.

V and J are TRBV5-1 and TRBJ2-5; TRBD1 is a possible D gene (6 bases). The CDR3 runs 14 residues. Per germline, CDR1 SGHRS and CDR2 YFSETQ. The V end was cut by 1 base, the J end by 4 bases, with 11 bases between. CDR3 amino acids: CASSLTGSVETQYF. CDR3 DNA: TGCGCCAGCAGCTTGACAGGGTCTGTAGAGACCCAGTACTTC.

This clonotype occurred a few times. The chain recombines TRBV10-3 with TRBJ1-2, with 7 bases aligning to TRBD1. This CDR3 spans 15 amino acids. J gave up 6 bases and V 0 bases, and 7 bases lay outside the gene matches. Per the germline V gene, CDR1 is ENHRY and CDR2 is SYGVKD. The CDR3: CAISESEDRVNGYTF. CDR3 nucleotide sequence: TGTGCCATCAGTGAGTCCGAAGACAGGGTAAATGGCTACACCTTC.

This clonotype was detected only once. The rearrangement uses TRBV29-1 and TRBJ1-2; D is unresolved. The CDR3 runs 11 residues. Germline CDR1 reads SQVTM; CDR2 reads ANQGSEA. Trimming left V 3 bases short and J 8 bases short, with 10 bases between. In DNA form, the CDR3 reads TGCAGCGTTGATTTAAAGGAAGGCTACACCTTC. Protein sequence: CSVDLKEGYTF. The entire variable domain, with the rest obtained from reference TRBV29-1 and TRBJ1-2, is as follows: SAVISQKPSRDICQRGTSLTIQCQVDSQVTMMFWYRQQPGQSLTLIATANQGSEATYESGFVIDKFPISRPNLTFSTLTVSNMSPEDSSIYLCSVDLKEGYTFGSGTRLTVV.

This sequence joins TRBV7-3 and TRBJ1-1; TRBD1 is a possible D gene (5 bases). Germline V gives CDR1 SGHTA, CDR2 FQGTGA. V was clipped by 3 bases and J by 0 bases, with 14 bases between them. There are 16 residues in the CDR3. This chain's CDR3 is CASSLIPTDMNTEAFF. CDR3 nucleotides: TGTGCCAGCAGCTTGATACCGACAGATATGAACACTGAAGCTTTCTTT.

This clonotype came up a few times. CDR3 amino acids: CSARRDGRGETQYF. DNA for the CDR3: TGCAGTGCTCGGCGGGACGGGCGAGGTGAGACCCAGTACTTC. This chain uses TRBV20-1 with TRBJ2-5, with D possibly TRBD2 on 6 matching bases. V dropped 5 bases and J dropped 5 bases, with 18 bases sitting between them. CDR3 length: 14 residues. Germline CDR1 is DFQATT and CDR2 is SNEGSKA (reference sequence).

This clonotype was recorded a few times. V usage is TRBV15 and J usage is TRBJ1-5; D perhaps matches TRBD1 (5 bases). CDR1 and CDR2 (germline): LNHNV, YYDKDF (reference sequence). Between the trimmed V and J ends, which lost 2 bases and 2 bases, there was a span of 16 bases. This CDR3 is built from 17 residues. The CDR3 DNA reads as TGTGCCACCAGCAGAAATTTGGGGGACTGGGGCAATCAGCCCCAGCATTTT. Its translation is CATSRNLGDWGNQPQHF. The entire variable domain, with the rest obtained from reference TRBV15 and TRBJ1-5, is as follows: DAMVIQNPRYQVTQFGKPVTLSCSQTLNHNVMYWYQQKSSQAPKLLFHYYDKDFNNEADTPDNFQSRRPNTSFCFLDIRSPGLGDTAMYLCATSRNLGDWGNQPQHFGDGTRLSIL.

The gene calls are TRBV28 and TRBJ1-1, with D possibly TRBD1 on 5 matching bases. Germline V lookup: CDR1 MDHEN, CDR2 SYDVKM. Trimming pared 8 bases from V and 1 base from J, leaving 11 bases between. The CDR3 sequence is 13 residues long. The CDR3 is CASLKTANTEAFF. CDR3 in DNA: TGTGCCAGCCTTAAGACAGCGAACACTGAAGCTTTCTTT.

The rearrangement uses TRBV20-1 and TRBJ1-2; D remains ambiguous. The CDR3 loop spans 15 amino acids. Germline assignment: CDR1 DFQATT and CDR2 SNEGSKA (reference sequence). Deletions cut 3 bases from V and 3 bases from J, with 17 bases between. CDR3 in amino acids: CSARAGPFQDYGYTF. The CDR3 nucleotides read TGCAGTGCTAGGGCCGGACCTTTCCAGGACTATGGCTACACCTTC.